This paragraph reports one T cell receptor beta chain. Antigen unknown. The data stem from a study of blood T cells in healthy people across ages. CDR3 size: 13 residues. The V end lost 6 bases, the J end lost 5 bases, and 14 bases lay between the germline ends. Germline lookup yields CDR1 DFQATT and CDR2 SNEGSKA (reference sequence). Study-wide results and caveats: The percentage of naive T cells correlated strongly with TCR beta diversity.

A sample-barcoded 5' primer and a J-beta primer mix were used in a second PCR of roughly 7 to 12 cycles. Tagging of each cDNA molecule was performed by a template-switch adaptor with 12 random nucleotides. TCRdb itself ran the 5' RACE reads through MiXCR, one entry per CDR3 protein. The top ten hold about an eighth of the sample, which has approximately 940,000 distinct CDR3 sequences, about 48% seen once. What was sequenced was blood. The TCR originated in a man aged 30-40 years in good health. The J gene is TRBJ2-1, the V gene TRBV20-1, with a weak D call TRBD2 (5 bases). CDR3 in amino acids: CSARPRVHNEQFF. The CDR3 nucleotides are TGCAGTGCCCGCCCGAGGGTGCACAATGAGCAGTTCTTC.